These 14 T cell receptor beta chains were all obtained from the same sample, sequenced in a study of cytomegalovirus exposure and HLA in healthy donors. Sequencing was performed with immunoSEQ multiplex PCR; in TCRdb, only in-frame clones are kept and a portion is missing. In the table there are some 170,000 clones, around 86% of which are singletons. Input material: PBMCs. The receptors were gathered from a young man in good health and CMV-seropositive.

By sample share, this clone is medium-sized (0.01 to 0.1%). The chain combines TRBV4-2 with TRBJ2-7, with TRBD2 matching over 10 bases. Trimming took 8 bases from V and 4 from J; bases not matched to a gene: 8. Germline loops: CDR1 LGHNA, CDR2 YNFKEQ. The CDR3 consists of 14 residues. The CDR3 is CASGVAGGQYEQYF. CDR3 bases: TGTGCCAGCGGGGTAGCGGGAGGCCAATACGAGCAGTACTTC.

The chain carries TRBV5-1 and TRBJ2-3; D is perhaps TRBD2 (6 bases). V lost 1 base, J lost 1 base, and 10 bases lay in between. The CDR3 is 15 amino acids. CDR1 and CDR2 (germline): SGHRS, YFSETQ. CDR3 bases: TGCGCCAGCAGCTTGACGGGAGTAGGCACAGATACGCAGTATTTT. Protein: CASSLTGVGTDTQYF.

The chain combines TRBV5-1 with TRBJ2-7; 10 bases align to TRBD1. V lost 4 bases to trimming and J lost 4 bases; unmatched junction nucleotides: 5. The CDR3 has 14 amino acids. Germline V gene lookup returns CDR1 SGHRS and CDR2 YFSETQ. CDR3 sequence: CASSVPGQGYEQYF. The CDR3 coding sequence is TGCGCCAGCAGCGTACCGGGACAGGGGTACGAGCAGTACTTC.

The J gene is TRBJ2-2, the V gene TRBV18; the D is unclear. Germline CDR1 and CDR2: KGHSH and LQKENI. The CDR3 contains 12 residues. The V and J ends lost 3 bases and 8 bases respectively, with 7 bases between them. The CDR3 nucleotides read TGTGCCAGCTCACCCCGAGGAGGGGAGCTGTTTTTT. This gives the protein CASSPRGGELFF.

The rearrangement joins TRBV7-6 to TRBJ2-7; TRBD1 matches 7 bases. After removal of 1 base from V and 2 bases from J, the junction contained 5 bases not matched to a gene. CDR1 SGHVS and CDR2 FNYEAQ come from the germline V gene. This CDR3 spans 15 amino acids. CDR3 nucleotide sequence: TGTGCCAGCAGCTTAGAGGGGGCTATAGCCTACGAGCAGTACTTC. Amino acid sequence: CASSLEGAIAYEQYF.

This clone was seen only once. The chain recombines TRBV4-1 with TRBJ2-1; possible D gene TRBD1, 6 bases. Trimming left V 4 bases short and J 6 bases short, with 13 bases between. Germline-derived CDR1 and CDR2 are MGHRA and YSYEKL. The CDR3 has 14 amino acids. CDR3 residues: CASSPHTGSNEQFF. Written as DNA, the CDR3 is TGCGCCAGCAGCCCCCATACAGGGAGCAATGAGCAGTTCTTC.

The chain carries TRBV28 and TRBJ2-5; 10 bases agree with TRBD2. Losses at the gene ends were 6 bases for V and 7 bases for J; bases not matched to a gene: 23. The CDR3 runs 19 residues. Germline CDR1 MDHEN, CDR2 SYDVKM. CDR3 DNA sequence: TGTGCCAGCAGCCCGGGATCCCAAGGGGCTAGCGGGAGACGGGTGACCCAGTACTTC. This encodes CASSPGSQGASGRRVTQYF. The variable domain in full, with the rest retrieved from reference TRBV28 and TRBJ2-5, is DVKVTQSSRYLVKRTGEKVFLECVQDMDHENMFWYRQDPGLGLRLIYFSYDVKMKEKGDIPEGYSVSREKKERFSLILESASTNQTSMYLCASSPGSQGASGRRVTQYFGPGTRLLVL.

The rearrangement links TRBV23-1 to TRBJ2-1; unclear D gene. TRBV23-1 is recorded as an ORF, its role being uncertain. The CDR3 is 17 residues long. The V and J ends lost 0 bases and 0 bases respectively, with 12 bases between them. CDR3 nucleotide sequence: TGCGCCAGCAGTCAATCGAGTACGGCGGTCTCCTACAATGAGCAGTTCTTC. Translating gives CASSQSSTAVSYNEQFF.

The chain recombines TRBV10-3 with TRBJ1-2; D possibly corresponds to TRBD1 (6 bases). The CDR3 runs to 14 residues. Trimming left V 4 bases short and J 3 bases short, with 12 bases between. Germline values: CDR1 ENHRY, CDR2 SYGVKD. CDR3 sequence: CAISVGRGDYGYTF. Here the CDR3 DNA reads TGTGCCATCAGTGTTGGCAGGGGTGACTATGGCTACACCTTC.

This chain connects TRBV6-1 to TRBJ1-5; D uncertain. The V and J ends lost 4 bases and 3 bases respectively, with 10 bases between them. CDR3 size: 14 residues. The germline CDR1 and CDR2 sequences are MNHNS and SASEGT. The CDR3 nucleotides are TGTGCCAGCAGTGGCGGTCAGAACAATCAGCCCCAGCATTTT. This sequence encodes CASSGGQNNQPQHF.

V usage is TRBV6-6 and J usage is TRBJ2-7; TRBD2 matches at 7 bases. The CDR3 is made up of 15 amino acids. The trim removed 6 bases at V and 0 bases at J, leaving 8 bases unmatched. Germline-derived CDR1 and CDR2 are MNHNY and SVGAGI (reference sequence). CDR3 sequence reads: CASSPPRGSSYEQYF. CDR3 coding DNA: TGTGCCAGCAGCCCCCCCCGCGGGAGCTCCTACGAGCAGTACTTC.

Notes on this clone: This same CDR3 is encoded by further DNA sequences in the sample. The J gene is TRBJ2-2, the V gene TRBV9, with a tentative D call TRBD1 (5 bases). This CDR3 has 14 amino acids. Germline CDR1 is SGDLS and CDR2 is YYNGEE. V lost 2 bases and J 1 base, leaving 6 bases between the germline ends. CDR3 in amino acids: CASSVGQNTGELFF. The CDR3 DNA is TGTGCCAGCAGCGTTGGACAGAACACCGGGGAGCTGTTTTTT.

The chain links TRBV4-2 to TRBJ2-3, with a weak D call TRBD1 (5 bases). Germline V CDR1 and CDR2: LGHNA, YNFKEQ. The V end lost 5 bases, the J end lost 5 bases, and 17 bases lay between the germline ends. The CDR3 consists of 15 residues. This chain's CDR3 is CASSKLGEFIDTQYF. The CDR3, as DNA: TGTGCCAGCAGCAAGTTAGGGGAATTCATAGATACGCAGTATTTT.

The rearrangement links TRBV7-9 to TRBJ2-1; 12 bases agree with TRBD2. Trimming took 5 bases from V and 9 from J; bases not matched to a gene: 17. The V gene's germline CDR1 is SEHNR and CDR2 FQNEAQ (reference sequence). CDR3 length: 18 amino acids. The CDR3 bases are TGTGCCAGCAGCCCCCCCGGGCTAGCGGGAGGGCCCCTGGGTGAGCAGTTCTTC. It specifies CASSPPGLAGGPLGEQFF.